This T cell receptor (beta chain) was found in a study of blood T cell repertoires in COVID-19. Overall study context: Donors in the United States, Italy and Spain gave samples during acute or convalescent COVID-19.

V lost 2 bases and J 5 bases, leaving 13 bases between the germline ends. Germline-derived CDR1 and CDR2 are MNHEY and SVGEGT. CDR3 size: 15 residues. Libraries were prepared by immunoSEQ multiplex PCR; TCRdb keeps only in-frame clonotypes and omits some of them. The sample shows about 170,000 clones, 83% of them seen only once. Sequenced: peripheral blood. The TCR originated in a woman older than 75 with acute or convalescent COVID-19. The genes are TRBV6-2 or TRBV6-3 and TRBJ1-5; D is possibly TRBD1 (5 bases). In DNA form, the CDR3 reads TGTGCCAGCAGTTACGGGGGACTCGATGATCAGCCCCAGCATTTT. It codes for CASSYGGLDDQPQHF.